This T cell receptor (beta chain) was found in a study of blood T cell repertoires in COVID-19. Germline V gives CDR1 MNHEY, CDR2 SVGAGI. Germline trimming cut 8 bases from V and 5 bases from J; bases unmatched to any gene: 5. The CDR3 loop spans 13 amino acids. TCRdb's table, derived via immunoSEQ multiplex PCR, lists solely in-frame clones and lacks some. Of about 210,000 clones in the sample, about 84% were seen once. Material: PBMCs or T cells enriched from blood (not recorded which). This chain joins TRBV6-5 and TRBJ1-2; 10 bases are shared with TRBD1. The sequence was collected from a man aged 25 to 45 with acute COVID-19. The chain's CDR3 is CASLWGQGYGYTF. In nucleotides, the CDR3 is TGTGCCAGCCTGTGGGGACAGGGGTATGGCTACACCTTC.